This TCR beta chain was sequenced in a study of T cells expressing NK-cell markers. Background on the study: It was sorted CD3+CD56-NKG2C+, CD3+CD56+NKG2C- and CD3+CD56+NKG2C+ T cells that provided the TCR beta repertoires. There were seven HCMV-seropositive donors and one seronegative donor among the eight sequenced.

TCRdb reprocessed the 5' RACE reads and stores each CDR3 protein as one record, lacking DNA. This sample lists about 460,000 distinct CDR3 sequences; its ten largest clones have 1.4% to 1.5%. The CDR3 extends over 15 amino acids. In germline, CDR1 is SGDLS, CDR2 YYNGEE. The sequence came from a woman in her fifties or sixties in good health. The sequenced sample was blood T cells: a sorted CD56 or NKG2C T cell subset, CD4+ or CD8+ T cells, or bulk PBMC T cells (not recorded which). The chain links TRBV9 to TRBJ1-5; TCRdb names TRBD1, which stays unverified in the absence of DNA. The CDR3 loop is CASSVGDRTNQPQHF.